This T cell receptor (beta chain) was sequenced in a study of shared clonotypes between healthy human individuals. Whole-study context: Every donor yielded three CD4 naive, three CD4 memory, two CD8 naive and one CD8 memory plate. Study observations and caveats: Memory subsets generally showed smaller estimated richness than naive subsets did.

CDR1 SGHRS and CDR2 YFSETQ come from the germline V gene. This CDR3 comprises 17 residues. The V segment lost 4 bases and the J segment 5 bases; nucleotides outside the gene matches: 11. The authors split each subset's genomic DNA evenly across several immunoSEQ plates. Clones were read by immunoSEQ multiplex PCR, and TCRdb kept only the in-frame ones, dropping some. Here the sample spans approximately 1,000,000 clones, approximately 80% being singletons. For this clone: Its target is not known.

The sequenced sample was memory CD4+ T cells from PBMCs. Indicated subset: CD45RA-negative fraction. This TCR was recovered from a man in his late teens or twenties in good health. Some clones in this sample may be carry-over from other donors' samples. The V and J genes are TRBV5-1 and TRBJ1-4; 10 bases fit TRBD1. The CDR3 is CASSPGQGSFLNEKLFF. The CDR3 DNA reads TGCGCCAGCAGCCCGGGACAGGGGTCTTTCTTAAATGAAAAACTGTTTTTT.